This TCR beta chain was recovered during a study of blood T cells in healthy people across ages. Study at large: Every two T cells gave about one barcoded beta molecule via template switching.

It was with a sample-barcoded 5' primer and a J-beta primer mix that a second PCR of roughly 7 to 12 cycles was run. Each CDR3 protein gets one entry after TCRdb re-called the 5' RACE reads with MiXCR. The repertoire consists of just under 900,000 distinct CDR3 sequences, with less than 35% occurring once and the leading ten covering around a sixth. Trimming left V 3 bases short and J 2 bases short, with 14 bases between. The CDR3 totals 16 residues. The germline CDR1 and CDR2 sequences are KGHSH and LQKENI. V and J are TRBV18 and TRBJ1-5; perhaps TRBD1 as D (5 bases). The sequence was collected from a woman of 80 years or more in good health. Sequencing input: blood. The DNA for the CDR3 is TGTGCCAGCTCACCCCGGGAAGGAGGGGGCAATCAGCCCCAGCATTTT. It is translated as CASSPREGGGNQPQHF.